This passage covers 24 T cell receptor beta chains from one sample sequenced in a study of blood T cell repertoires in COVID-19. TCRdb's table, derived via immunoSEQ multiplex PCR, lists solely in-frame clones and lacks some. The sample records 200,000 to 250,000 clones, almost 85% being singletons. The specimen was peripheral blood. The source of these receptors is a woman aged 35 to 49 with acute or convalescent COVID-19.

The CDR3 DNA follows: TGTGCCAGCAGGGGAGGGACCTTTAGGAAGACTAGCGGACTCACAGATACGCAGTATTTT. Translating it yields CASRGGTFRKTSGLTDTQYF. The V and J genes are TRBV27 and TRBJ2-3; 9 bases match TRBD2. The CDR3 length is 20 residues. CDR1 is MNHEY, CDR2 SMNVEV, per germline (reference sequence). V shed 6 bases and J 2 bases; nucleotides not matched to a gene: 21.

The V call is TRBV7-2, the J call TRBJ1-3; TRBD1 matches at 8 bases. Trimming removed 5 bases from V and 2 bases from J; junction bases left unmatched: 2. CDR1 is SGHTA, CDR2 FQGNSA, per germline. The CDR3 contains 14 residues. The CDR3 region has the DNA TGTGCCAGCAGCCAGACAGGGGCTGGAAACACCATATATTTT. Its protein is CASSQTGAGNTIYF.

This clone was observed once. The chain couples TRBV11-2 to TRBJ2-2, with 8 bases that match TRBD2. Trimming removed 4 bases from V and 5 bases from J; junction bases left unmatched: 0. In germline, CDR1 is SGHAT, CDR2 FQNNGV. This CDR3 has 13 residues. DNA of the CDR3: TGTGCCAGCAGCTCTAGCGGGACCGGGGAGCTGTTTTTT. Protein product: CASSSSGTGELFF.

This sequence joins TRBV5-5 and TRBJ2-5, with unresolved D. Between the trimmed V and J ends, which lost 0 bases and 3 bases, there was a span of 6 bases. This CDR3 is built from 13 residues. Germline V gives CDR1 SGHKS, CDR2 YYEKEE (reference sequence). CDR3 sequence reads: CASSLGREETQYF. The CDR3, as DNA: TGTGCCAGCAGCTTGGGGAGAGAAGAGACCCAGTACTTC.

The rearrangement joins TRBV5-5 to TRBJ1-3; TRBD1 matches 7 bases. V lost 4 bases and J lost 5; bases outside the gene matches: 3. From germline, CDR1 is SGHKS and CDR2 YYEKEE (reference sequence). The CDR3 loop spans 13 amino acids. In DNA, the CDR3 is TGTGCCAGCAGCGGGACAGAGAGAAACACCATATATTTT. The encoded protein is CASSGTERNTIYF.

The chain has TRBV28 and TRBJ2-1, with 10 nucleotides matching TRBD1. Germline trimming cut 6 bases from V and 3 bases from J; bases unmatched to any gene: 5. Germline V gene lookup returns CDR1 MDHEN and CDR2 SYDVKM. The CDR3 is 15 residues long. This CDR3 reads CASSTGTGVYNEQFF. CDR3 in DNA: TGTGCCAGCAGCACCGGGACAGGGGTCTACAATGAGCAGTTCTTC.

The CDR3 DNA is TGTGCCAGCAACGGACAGAATAATTCACCCCTCCACTTT. It codes for CASNGQNNSPLHF. The chain links TRBV9 to TRBJ1-6, with D perhaps matching TRBD1 (6 bases). Germline loops: CDR1 SGDLS, CDR2 YYNGEE. Trimming cost V 6 bases and J 5 bases, with 9 bases left between them. CDR3 length: 13 amino acids.

CDR3 in DNA: TGTGCCAGCAGCTTAGCGGGCCTGTCCTATGGCTACACCTTC. This translates into CASSLAGLSYGYTF. This chain links TRBV7-9 with TRBJ1-2; D gene ambiguous. The CDR3 loop spans 14 amino acids. Germline assignment: CDR1 SEHNR and CDR2 FQNEAQ (reference sequence). V lost 0 bases and J 4 bases, leaving 9 bases between the germline ends.

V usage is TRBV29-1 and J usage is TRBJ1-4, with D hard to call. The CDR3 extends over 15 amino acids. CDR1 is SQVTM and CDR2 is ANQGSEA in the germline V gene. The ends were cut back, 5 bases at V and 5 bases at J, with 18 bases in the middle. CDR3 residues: CSVRTTFGRNEKLFF. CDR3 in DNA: TGCAGCGTTCGTACGACATTCGGCCGGAATGAAAAACTGTTTTTT.

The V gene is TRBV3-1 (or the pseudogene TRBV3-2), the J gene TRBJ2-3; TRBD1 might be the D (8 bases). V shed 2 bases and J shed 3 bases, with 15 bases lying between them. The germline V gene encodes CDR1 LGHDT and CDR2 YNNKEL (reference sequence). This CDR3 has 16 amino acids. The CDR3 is CASSQNRGGGTDTQYF. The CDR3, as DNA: TGTGCCAGCAGCCAAAACAGGGGGGGCGGGACAGATACGCAGTATTTT.

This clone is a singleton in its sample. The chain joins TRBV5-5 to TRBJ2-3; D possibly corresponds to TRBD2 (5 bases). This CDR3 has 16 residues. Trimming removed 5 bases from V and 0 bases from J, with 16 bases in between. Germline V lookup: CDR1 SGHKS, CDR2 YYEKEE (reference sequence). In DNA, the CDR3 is TGTGCCAGCAGTTTTGGACTGGGAACTAGCACAGATACGCAGTATTTT. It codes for CASSFGLGTSTDTQYF.

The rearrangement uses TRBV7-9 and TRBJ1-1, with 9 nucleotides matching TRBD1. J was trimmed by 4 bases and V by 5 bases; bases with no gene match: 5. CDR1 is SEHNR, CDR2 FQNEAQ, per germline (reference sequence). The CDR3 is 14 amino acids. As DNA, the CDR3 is TGTGCCAGCAGCCCGCCGGGACAGGGCACTGAAGCTTTCTTT. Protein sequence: CASSPPGQGTEAFF.

CDR3: CASSFEGAGAFF. CDR3 nucleotide sequence: TGCGCCAGCAGCTTCGAGGGGGCCGGAGCTTTCTTT. This rearrangement joins TRBV5-1 to TRBJ1-1, with 7 bases that match TRBD1. The CDR3 consists of 12 residues. Germline V lookup: CDR1 SGHRS, CDR2 YFSETQ. Trimming at V came to 2 bases and at J to 10 bases, leaving 5 bases not matched to a gene.

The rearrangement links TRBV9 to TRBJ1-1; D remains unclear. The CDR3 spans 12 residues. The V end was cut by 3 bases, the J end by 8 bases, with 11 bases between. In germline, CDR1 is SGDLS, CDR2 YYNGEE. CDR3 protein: CASSERSNEAFF. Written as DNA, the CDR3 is TGTGCCAGCAGCGAGCGAAGTAACGAAGCTTTCTTT.

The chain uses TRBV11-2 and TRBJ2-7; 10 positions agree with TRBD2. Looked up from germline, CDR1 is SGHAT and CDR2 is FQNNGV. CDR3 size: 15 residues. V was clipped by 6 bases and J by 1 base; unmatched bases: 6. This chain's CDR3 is CASRKTSGESYEQYF. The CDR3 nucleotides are TGTGCCAGCAGGAAAACTAGCGGGGAATCCTACGAGCAGTACTTC.

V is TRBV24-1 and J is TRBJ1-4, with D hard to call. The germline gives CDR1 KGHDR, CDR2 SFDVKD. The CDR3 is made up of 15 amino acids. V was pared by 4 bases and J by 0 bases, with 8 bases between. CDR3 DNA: TGTGCCACCAGTGACTCAGGATCAACTAATGAAAAACTGTTTTTT. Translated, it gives CATSDSGSTNEKLFF.

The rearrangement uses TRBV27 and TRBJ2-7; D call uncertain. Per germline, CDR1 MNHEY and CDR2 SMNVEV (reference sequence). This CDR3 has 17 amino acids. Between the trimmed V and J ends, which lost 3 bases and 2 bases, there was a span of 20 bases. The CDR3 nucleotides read TGTGCCAGCAGTTTTCGGGTATCTGGATGGCAGACCTACGAGCAGTACTTC. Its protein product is CASSFRVSGWQTYEQYF.

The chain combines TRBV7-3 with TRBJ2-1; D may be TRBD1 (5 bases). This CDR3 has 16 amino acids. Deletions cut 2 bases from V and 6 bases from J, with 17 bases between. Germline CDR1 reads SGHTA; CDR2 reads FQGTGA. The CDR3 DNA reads TGTGCCAGCAGCTTACGCGGCAGGGCGGTGGGCAATGAGCAGTTCTTC. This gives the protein CASSLRGRAVGNEQFF. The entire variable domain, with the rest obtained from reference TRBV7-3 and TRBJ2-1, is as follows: GAGVSQTPSNKVTEKGKYVELRCDPISGHTALYWYRQSLGQGPEFLIYFQGTGAADDSGLPNDRFFAVRPEGSVSTLKIQRTERGDSAVYLCASSLRGRAVGNEQFFGPGTRLTVL.

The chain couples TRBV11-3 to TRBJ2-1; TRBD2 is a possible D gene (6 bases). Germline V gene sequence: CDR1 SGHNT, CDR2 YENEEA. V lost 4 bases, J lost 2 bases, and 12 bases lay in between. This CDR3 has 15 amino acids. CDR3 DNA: TGTGCCAGCAGCTCCTGGGAGGCCCCCTACAATGAGCAGTTCTTC. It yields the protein CASSSWEAPYNEQFF.

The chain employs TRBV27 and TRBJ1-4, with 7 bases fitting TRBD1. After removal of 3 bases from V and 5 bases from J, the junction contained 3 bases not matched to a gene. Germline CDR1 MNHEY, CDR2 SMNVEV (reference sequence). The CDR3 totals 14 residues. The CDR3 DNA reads TGTGCCAGCAGTTTGACAGGGATAAATGAAAAACTGTTTTTT. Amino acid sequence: CASSLTGINEKLFF. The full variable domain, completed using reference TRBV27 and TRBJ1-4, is EAQVTQNPRYLITVTGKKLTVTCSQNMNHEYMSWYRQDPGLGLRQIYYSMNVEVTDKGDVPEGYKVSRKEKRNFPLILESPSPNQTSLYFCASSLTGINEKLFFGSGTQLSVL.

The CDR3 bases are TGTGCCAGCAGCCCTGGCCAGGGTGTGACTAATGAAAAACTGTTTTTT. It yields the protein CASSPGQGVTNEKLFF. The chain is built from TRBV4-2 and TRBJ1-4, with a weak D call TRBD1 (5 bases). In germline, CDR1 is LGHNA, CDR2 YNFKEQ. V lost 4 bases to trimming and J lost 2 bases, with 14 bases between them. The CDR3 covers 16 residues.

The CDR3, as DNA: TGTGCCAGCAGCCTCGGAGCAAAAGAGACCCAGTACTTC. Its translation is CASSLGAKETQYF. The J gene is TRBJ2-5, the V gene TRBV2; unclear D gene. Germline CDR1 reads SNHLY; CDR2 reads FYNNEI. The germline V and J ends were trimmed by 6 bases and 3 bases, with 11 bases remaining between them. The length of the CDR3 is 13 residues.

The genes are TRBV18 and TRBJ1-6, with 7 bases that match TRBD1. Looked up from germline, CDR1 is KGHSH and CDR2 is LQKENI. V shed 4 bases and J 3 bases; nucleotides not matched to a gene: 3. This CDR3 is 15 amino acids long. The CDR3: CASSRQGVYNSPLHF. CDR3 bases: TGTGCCAGCTCACGACAGGGAGTCTATAATTCACCCCTCCACTTT. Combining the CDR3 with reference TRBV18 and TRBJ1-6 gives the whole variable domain NAGVMQNPRHLVRRRGQEARLRCSPMKGHSHVYWYRQLPEEGLKFMVYLQKENIIDESGMPKERFSAEFPKEGPSILRIQQVVRGDSAAYFCASSRQGVYNSPLHFGNGTRLTVT.

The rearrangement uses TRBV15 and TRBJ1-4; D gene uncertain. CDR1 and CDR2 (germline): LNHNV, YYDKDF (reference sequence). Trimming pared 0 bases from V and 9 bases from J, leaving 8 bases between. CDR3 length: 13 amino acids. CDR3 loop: CATSRDRYKKLFF. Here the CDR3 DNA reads TGTGCCACCAGCAGAGATCGTTATAAAAAACTGTTTTTT.